Each of the 27 T cell receptor beta chains below was sequenced from the same sample in a study of blood T cell repertoires in COVID-19. Sequencing used immunoSEQ multiplex PCR; TCRdb keeps in-frame clones, though not all of them. The sample shows more than 250,000 clones, roughly 85% of them seen only once. Source material: peripheral blood. The receptors stem from a man between 60 and 70 years old who had recovered from COVID-19.

V usage is TRBV5-1 and J usage is TRBJ1-4; perhaps TRBD1 as D (6 bases). V gave up 4 bases and J gave up 7 bases, with 20 bases separating them. This CDR3 is built from 16 residues. Germline CDR1 reads SGHRS; CDR2 reads YFSETQ. CDR3 in amino acids: CASSPKGGVGGEKLFF. The CDR3 DNA reads as TGCGCCAGCAGCCCAAAAGGGGGGGTTGGAGGTGAAAAACTGTTTTTT.

This clone was observed a handful of times. The chain has TRBV3-1 (or the pseudogene TRBV3-2) and TRBJ2-3, with 11 bases that match TRBD2. V shed 4 bases, J shed 3 bases, and the junction held 6 bases outside the gene matches. Germline loops: CDR1 LGHDT, CDR2 YNNKEL (reference sequence). CDR3 length: 16 residues. In DNA, the CDR3 is TGTGCCAGCAGCCTACTAGCGGGGGCGCTAACAGATACGCAGTATTTT. This gives the protein CASSLLAGALTDTQYF.

As concerns this clone: This same CDR3 is encoded by further DNA sequences in the sample. The rearrangement uses TRBV5-1 and TRBJ2-3; 13 bases align to TRBD2. The CDR3 consists of 16 residues. Trimming took 4 bases from V and 2 from J; bases not matched to a gene: 4. CDR1 SGHRS and CDR2 YFSETQ come from the germline V gene. The CDR3 DNA sequence: TGCGCCAGCAGCCTCGGACTAGCGGGGGTCACAGATACGCAGTATTTT. This sequence encodes CASSLGLAGVTDTQYF.

This chain links TRBV6-5 with TRBJ2-7, with 8 bases lining up with TRBD1. Germline V gives CDR1 MNHEY, CDR2 SVGAGI. The J segment lost 2 bases and the V segment lost 5 bases, leaving 5 bases of the junction unmatched. The CDR3 consists of 14 residues. This chain's CDR3 is CASSNRGFPYEQYF. The CDR3 region has the DNA TGTGCCAGCAGTAACAGGGGGTTCCCCTACGAGCAGTACTTC.

The chain is built from TRBV6-5 and TRBJ2-7; 9 nucleotides agree with TRBD1. V shed 5 bases, J shed 3 bases, and the junction held 8 bases outside the gene matches. Germline values: CDR1 MNHEY, CDR2 SVGAGI. This CDR3 has 15 amino acids. In DNA, the CDR3 is TGTGCCAGCAGTAGAGGGACAGGGATGGGCTACGAGCAGTACTTC. Its protein product is CASSRGTGMGYEQYF.

The chain uses TRBV10-2 and TRBJ1-3, with 7 bases matching TRBD1. Germline CDR1 WSHSY, CDR2 SAAADI. With V trimmed by 10 bases and J by 8 bases, 11 bases remained unmatched. This CDR3 is 13 amino acids long. Here the CDR3 DNA reads TGCGCCACAACAGGGGTGGACGGGTACACCATATATTTT. Its protein product is CATTGVDGYTIYF.

In DNA form, the CDR3 reads TGTGCCAGCAGCTCGGGACAGGGCTCTGGGGCCAACGTCCTGACTTTC. Protein: CASSSGQGSGANVLTF. J is TRBJ2-6 and V is TRBV5-8; 9 nucleotides line up with TRBD1. Unmatched junction bases numbered 1, after V lost 3 bases and J lost 0 bases. This CDR3 contains 16 residues. Germline lookup yields CDR1 SGHTS and CDR2 YDEGEE.

The chain employs TRBV7-9 and TRBJ1-4; no definite D call. The V gene's germline CDR1 is SEHNR and CDR2 FQNEAQ (reference sequence). This CDR3 is 15 amino acids long. V was cut by 0 bases and J by 8 bases, with 13 bases left in between. The CDR3 coding sequence is TGTGCCAGCAGCTTAGCTCAGGCTGCGGGCGAAAAACTGTTTTTT. It encodes CASSLAQAAGEKLFF.

V usage is TRBV19 and J usage is TRBJ2-2; 11 nucleotides align to TRBD2. CDR3 length equals 16 residues. In germline, CDR1 is LNHDA, CDR2 SQIVND (reference sequence). J lost 2 bases, V lost 4 bases, and 3 bases had no gene match. CDR3 amino acids: CASSRLAGSNTGELFF. The CDR3 DNA reads TGTGCCAGTAGTAGACTAGCGGGGAGTAACACCGGGGAGCTGTTTTTT.

The chain uses TRBV6-5 and TRBJ1-6; 7 bases map to TRBD1. This CDR3 contains 15 residues. The trim removed 0 bases at V and 7 bases at J, leaving 3 bases unmatched. The germline V gene encodes CDR1 MNHEY and CDR2 SVGAGI. The CDR3 loop reads CASSYSGTANSPLHF. Written as DNA, the CDR3 is TGTGCCAGCAGTTACTCAGGGACAGCAAATTCACCCCTCCACTTT.

This chain uses TRBV30 with TRBJ2-2; no reliable D call. The germline V gene has CDR1 GTSNPN and CDR2 SVGIG (reference sequence). The CDR3 extends over 12 amino acids. The V end lost 2 bases, the J end lost 7 bases, and 8 bases lay between the germline ends. The DNA for the CDR3 is TGTGCCTGGAGTCCAGAGGTCGGGGAGCTGTTTTTT. This translates into CAWSPEVGELFF.

This chain joins TRBV5-1 and TRBJ2-1; 11 nucleotides match TRBD2. The CDR3 sequence is 15 residues long. Per the germline V gene, CDR1 is SGHRS and CDR2 is YFSETQ. V trimming: 4 bases; J trimming: 3 bases; junction bases outside the gene matches: 3. The DNA of the CDR3 is TGCGCCAGCAGCGTGGGGACTAGCGGCTACAATGAGCAGTTCTTC. Translation: CASSVGTSGYNEQFF.

This chain joins TRBV7-2 and TRBJ2-2, with 7 bases aligning to TRBD1. V shed 5 bases and J 5 bases; nucleotides not matched to a gene: 8. The CDR3 length is 15 residues. Germline CDR1 reads SGHTA; CDR2 reads FQGNSA. The DNA of the CDR3 is TGTGCCAGCAGCACGACAGGGAAGATTACCGGGGAGCTGTTTTTT. It is translated as CASSTTGKITGELFF.

J is TRBJ2-7 and V is TRBV2; 7 nucleotides align to TRBD1. The germline V gene has CDR1 SNHLY and CDR2 FYNNEI. CDR3 length: 15 residues. V lost 6 bases, J lost 1 base, and 9 bases stayed unmatched. CDR3 sequence: CASRAETGISYEQYF. Written as DNA, the CDR3 is TGTGCCAGCAGGGCGGAGACAGGGATTTCCTACGAGCAGTACTTC.

The chain is built from TRBV6-1 and TRBJ2-3, with D possibly being TRBD2 (5 bases). The CDR3 covers 15 residues. V lost 0 bases and J 2 bases, leaving 9 bases between the germline ends. CDR1 and CDR2 from the germline V gene are MNHNS and SASEGT. The DNA for the CDR3 is TGTGCCAGCAGTGAAGCCTTCGGGAACACAGATACGCAGTATTTT. Translated, it gives CASSEAFGNTDTQYF.

The rearrangement uses TRBV3-1 (or the pseudogene TRBV3-2) and TRBJ2-7; possibly TRBD2 for D (5 bases). Germline lookup yields CDR1 LGHDT and CDR2 YNNKEL (reference sequence). Trimming pared 3 bases from V and 2 bases from J, leaving 11 bases between. CDR3 size: 14 residues. This CDR3 reads CASSHRPGAYEQYF. The CDR3 DNA reads as TGTGCCAGCAGCCACCGCCCCGGGGCCTACGAGCAGTACTTC.

The gene calls are TRBV3-1 (or the pseudogene TRBV3-2) and TRBJ2-1; 8 bases match TRBD1. The ends lost 1 base at V and 3 bases at J; junction bases unmatched: 5. The germline CDR1 and CDR2 sequences are LGHDT and YNNKEL (reference sequence). The CDR3 spans 16 residues. The CDR3 loop reads CASSQGGGQGYNEQFF. CDR3 nucleotides: TGTGCCAGCAGCCAAGGAGGCGGACAGGGCTACAATGAGCAGTTCTTC.

This rearrangement joins TRBV1 to TRBJ2-1; TRBD2, the D gene given by the table, was not confirmed from the DNA. TRBV1 is annotated as a pseudogene. There are 15 residues in the CDR3. CDR3 in amino acids: CTSSQDMSSYNEQFF. For the CDR3, the DNA is TGCACCAGCAGCCAAGATATGAGCTCCTACAATGAGCAGTTCTTC.

The CDR3 region is CASSGSAGGSSYNEQFF. The CDR3 DNA reads as TGCGCCAGCAGCGGGTCCGCTGGAGGGAGCTCCTACAATGAGCAGTTCTTC. The genes are TRBV5-1 and TRBJ2-1; maybe TRBD2 (6 bases). V lost 4 bases, J lost 0 bases, and 17 bases lay in between. This CDR3 contains 17 residues. Germline CDR1 is SGHRS and CDR2 is YFSETQ.

V and J are TRBV9 and TRBJ2-7; TRBD2 aligns across 8 bases. This CDR3 is built from 14 residues. V dropped 4 bases and J dropped 1; count of bases not matched to a gene: 4. The V gene's germline CDR1 is SGDLS and CDR2 YYNGEE. Here the CDR3 reads CASSPAGGSYEQYF. CDR3 DNA sequence: TGTGCCAGCAGCCCGGCGGGAGGATCCTACGAGCAGTACTTC. Using reference TRBV9 and TRBJ2-7 for the parts outside the CDR3, the full variable domain is DSGVTQTPKHLITATGQRVTLRCSPRSGDLSVYWYQQSLDQGLQFLIQYYNGEERAKGNILERFSAQQFPDLHSELNLSSLELGDSALYFCASSPAGGSYEQYFGPGTRLTVT.

The chain uses TRBV10-3 and TRBJ1-3; D is unclear. Looked up from germline, CDR1 is ENHRY and CDR2 is SYGVKD. The CDR3 contains 15 residues. V lost 4 bases, J lost 4 bases, and 14 bases lay in between. CDR3 loop: CAISGGLVMGNTIYF. CDR3 sequence (DNA): TGTGCCATCAGTGGAGGGCTCGTAATGGGAAACACCATATATTTT.

The rearrangement links TRBV7-2 to TRBJ2-7, with 12 bases matching TRBD2. CDR1 SGHTA and CDR2 FQGNSA come from the germline V gene. V was pared by 4 bases and J by 7 bases, with 8 bases of the junction left unmatched. The length of the CDR3 is 15 residues. The DNA of the CDR3 is TGTGCCAGCAGCTCTGCTAGCGGGGGGGCATGGGAGCAGTACTTC. Translated: CASSSASGGAWEQYF. Drawing the rest from reference TRBV7-2 and TRBJ2-7, the complete variable domain is GAGVSQSPSNKVTEKGKDVELRCDPISGHTALYWYRQSLGQGLEFLIYFQGNSAPDKSGLPSDRFSAERTGGSVSTLTIQRTQQEDSAVYLCASSSASGGAWEQYFGPGTRLTVT.

The chain links TRBV5-4 to TRBJ2-7, with 7 positions matching TRBD1. With 7 bases clipped from V and 5 bases from J, the junction kept 9 bases outside the gene matches. The CDR3 is 13 amino acids. Germline-derived CDR1 and CDR2 are SGHNT and YYREEE (reference sequence). This CDR3 is CASAEGAQNEQYF. The CDR3 DNA sequence: TGTGCCAGCGCAGAGGGGGCGCAGAACGAGCAGTACTTC.

This clone came up once. V is TRBV15 and J is TRBJ2-5; 7 nucleotides agree with TRBD2. CDR3 length: 16 residues. CDR1 is LNHNV, CDR2 YYDKDF, per germline (reference sequence). The junction had 8 bases not matched to a gene; V was cut back by 0 bases and J by 4 bases. The DNA for the CDR3 is TGTGCCACCAGCAGAGATCAACTAGCGAAAGGAGAGACCCAGTACTTC. Its protein is CATSRDQLAKGETQYF.

The J gene is TRBJ1-2, the V gene TRBV4-2; 7 nucleotides agree with TRBD1. Germline CDR1 is LGHNA and CDR2 is YNFKEQ. Trimming took 3 bases from V and 7 from J; bases not matched to a gene: 8. CDR3 length: 14 residues. CDR3 residues: CASSQTGTEGGYTF. The DNA of the CDR3 is TGTGCCAGCAGCCAGACCGGGACAGAAGGTGGCTACACCTTC.

This sequence joins TRBV3-1 (or the pseudogene TRBV3-2) and TRBJ1-3, with D uncertain. Germline lookup yields CDR1 LGHDT and CDR2 YNNKEL (reference sequence). Between the trimmed V and J ends, which lost 4 bases and 0 bases, there was a span of 10 bases. The CDR3 consists of 15 residues. The CDR3 sequence is CASSRAVGSGNTIYF. The CDR3 DNA reads TGTGCCAGCAGCCGTGCGGTGGGCTCTGGAAACACCATATATTTT.

This clone was seen just once. V usage is TRBV12-3 or TRBV12-4 and J usage is TRBJ2-3; tentative D call: TRBD1 (5 bases). Trimming shortened V by 1 base and J by 7 bases, and 9 bases separated the two germline ends. The CDR3 has 13 residues. The CDR3 DNA reads TGTGCCAGCAGTTTAGGTCCAGGGAATACGCAGTATTTT. Protein: CASSLGPGNTQYF.